This T cell receptor beta chain was identified during a study of neurological immune-mediated disorders (dated 2019 in TCRdb). Context from the whole study: Among the approximately 34 multiple sclerosis patients, relapsing-remitting MS accounted for approximately 31 and secondary progressive MS accounted for 3. Using UMI-based sequencing, the study compared peripheral blood TCR-beta repertoires from patients with HTLV-I-associated myelopathy (HAM/TSP), patients with multiple sclerosis, and healthy controls. The approximately 110 TCR-beta libraries included longitudinal samples, technical triplicates and paired sorted CD4+ and CD8+ T-cell subsets alongside PBMC samples. Of the 70 or so subjects in the cohort, about 15 were HAM/TSP patients, about 34 were multiple sclerosis patients, and about 20 were healthy controls.

Libraries from unsorted PBMCs were made from 2 million PBMCs kept in RNAlater at -80 degrees C until RNA extraction. Multiple sclerosis patients were enrolled in a US clinical protocol under which disease progression was evaluated by magnetic resonance imaging. Peripheral blood underwent Ficoll-Hypaque density gradient centrifugation to isolate PBMCs, which were then cryopreserved in liquid nitrogen. What the research found in general, with its limitations: In phylogenetic analysis, the repertoires of 18 of 34 MS patients grouped into a cluster of related CDR3 sequences, which suggests a possible signature at the repertoire level. No clinical or MRI features were associated with the MS cluster, and the authors said that larger cohorts are needed. TCR clonal expansion was greatest in HAM/TSP patients and smallest in MS patients, who ranked below even healthy controls. Across subjects, expanded clones never shared an identical CDR3 amino acid sequence, which suggests that the TCR-beta repertoires in every group were private.

As concerns this clonotype: No antigen is known for it. Per-base qualities were not stored, and no clone one base away is much larger.

cDNA was synthesized by template-switch 5'RACE using a primer carrying a 10-nucleotide random unique molecular identifier by which each TCR transcript was tagged. Every sequencing run covered 15-18 subjects and yielded more than 170 million TCR-beta sequences. The RNeasy kit was used to extract total RNA. The KAPA Real-time Library Amplification kit was used to amplify TCR-beta VDJ regions with primers targeting the TCR constant region and the 5'RACE anchor. Sample indexes and Illumina adaptors were added in a first PCR, after which library yield was increased in a second PCR. The roughly 650 bp TCR product was size-selected on a 2% E-gel SizeSelection system after Ampure bead purification. Before pooling, libraries had their quality checked on a Bioanalyzer, their concentration measured with Qubit, and their quantity determined with the Kapa Library Quantification kit. An Illumina HiSeq 2500 sequenced the libraries paired-end 2 x 150 bp. To increase sequence diversity, roughly 23-30% phiX was spiked into each library pool. In the source study's methods: The quality-filtered reads were processed with the UMI-based MiGEC pipeline, whose error correction step removed more than 85% of the raw TCR sequences. VDJ genes were aligned to IMGT germline references, and each clonotype was defined by a unique CDR3 amino acid sequence together with V-J genes. Clonal expansion, Shannon diversity and CDR3 relatedness (CalcPairwiseDistances, ClusterSamples) were evaluated with VDJtools, and phylogenetic trees were built with CLCbio workbench. Clones with at least 8 unique UMIs were defined as expanded, with this threshold being based on coefficient-of-variation modelling across technical triplicates. TCRdb took the public reads, trimmed them with fastp at Q25, ran MiXCR for clone calling and kept in-frame beta chains. Every distinct CDR3 protein forms one entry, paired with its most common genes and DNA. The V and J calls and clone size come from TCRdb's table, not from the authors' own analysis. A total of 50,000 to 70,000 distinct CDR3 sequences appear in this sample, 4.5% of them only once. The top ten clonotypes cover about 6.9% of the sample.

Sequences were obtained from PBMCs. This TCR derives from a man younger than 40 with multiple sclerosis.

CDR3 sequence: CASSLFRDTQYF. The nucleotides are TGCGCCAGCAGCCTTTTCAGAGATACGCAGTATTTT. The chain was built from TRBV5-1 and TRBJ2-3, with the identity of the D gene unclear. V sheds 4 bases and J sheds 5 bases, leaving 8 bases between their ends. The CDR3 runs 12 amino acids, cysteine and phenylalanine included. Of all the DNA, just the CDR3 is kept, 36 bases in frame from base 1. Based on the germline V gene, the CDR1 and CDR2 sequences are SGHRS and YFSETQ. Where the CDR3 stops, the reference TRBV5-1 and TRBJ2-3 genes take over; the full variable domain is KAGVTQTPRYLIKTRGQQVTLSCSPISGHRSVSWYQQTPGQGLQFLFEYFSETQRNKGNFPGRFSGRQFSNSRSEMNVSTLELGDSALYLCASSLFRDTQYFGPGTRLTVL.